One and the same sample provided the 2 T cell receptor beta chains below, sequenced in a study of T cell responses to AZD1222 COVID-19 vaccine. TCRdb keeps only in-frame clones here, not all; method: immunoSEQ multiplex PCR. The sample carries 150,000 to 250,000 clones, just over 90% recorded once. This specimen consisted of peripheral blood, obtained 28 days after the second AZD1222 dose. The receptors shown here come from an adult who received the AZD1222 COVID-19 vaccine.

In DNA, the CDR3 is TGTGCCAGCAGCTTAGCTGGTGTGGGAGGCAGGAGGAACACTGAAGCTTTCTTT. Its translation is CASSLAGVGGRRNTEAFF. The V gene is TRBV11-2, the J gene TRBJ1-1; no reliable D call. Germline CDR1 and CDR2: SGHAT and FQNNGV. This CDR3 spans 18 amino acids. Trimming pared 1 base from V and 1 base from J, leaving 19 bases between.

V and J are TRBV28 and TRBJ1-6; D remains ambiguous. The CDR3 extends over 18 amino acids. CDR1 is MDHEN, CDR2 SYDVKM, per germline. Trimming stripped 2 bases from V and 7 bases from J, with 21 bases between. CDR3 sequence: CASSLTQFLTAGNSPLHF. The CDR3 DNA reads TGTGCCAGCAGTTTAACCCAATTTTTAACCGCCGGGAATTCACCCCTCCACTTT.